This section outlines one TCR beta chain sequence together with its context. Through a sample-barcoded 5' primer and a J-beta primer mix, a second PCR was run for roughly 7 to 11 cycles. TCRdb re-called the 5' RACE reads with MiXCR, one entry per CDR3 protein. The repertoire holds 950,000 to 1,200,000 distinct CDR3 sequences, with roughly two fifths as singletons. The data derive from a study of blood T cells in healthy people across ages. The CDR3 consists of 14 residues. V shed 8 bases and J 8 bases; nucleotides not matched to a gene: 12. The germline V gene has CDR1 MNHEY and CDR2 SMNVEV (reference sequence).

Sequencing was carried out using blood. This chain links TRBV27 with TRBJ1-2; TRBD1 aligns across 9 bases. This TCR was sampled from a man aged 18 to 35 in good health. The CDR3 here is CASGGAGTGTGYTF. CDR3 sequence (DNA): TGTGCCAGCGGCGGGGCCGGGACAGGGACAGGCTACACCTTC.